This T cell receptor beta chain is from a study of technical replicates of blood from several donors. V was cut by 5 bases and J by 7 bases, with 12 bases left in between. The V gene's germline CDR1 is SGDLS and CDR2 YYNGEE. CDR3 length: 12 amino acids. Assay used: immunoSEQ multiplex PCR; TCRdb lists only in-frame clones, some missing. Of roughly 79,000 clones listed, roughly 95% are singletons. This receptor was obtained from a human donor in good health. The V and J genes are TRBV9 and TRBJ1-2; D not resolved. The specimen sequenced was T cells isolated from PBMCs. CDR3: CASRSGVGGYTF. The CDR3 nucleotides are TGTGCCAGCAGAAGCGGGGTAGGTGGCTACACCTTC.